These 15 T cell receptor beta chains originate from one sample sequenced in a study of tumor-infiltrating lymphocytes in primary liver carcinoma. Co-extracting RNA and DNA was done with roughly 18-32 mg of unsorted bulk tissue as input. Constant-region priming of approximately 500 ng total RNA yielded TCR beta cDNA. For TCR beta, libraries were produced by three nested multiplex PCR rounds using slightly modified ARM-PCR. The study ran its first two PCR rounds for 9 to 10 cycles each, using TRBV1-TRBV30 forward primers and a C-beta reverse primer. In TCRdb, the multiplex PCR reads were re-called with MiXCR into one record per CDR3 protein. The sample contains 80,000 or so distinct CDR3 sequences, 71% of which appear only once. Material for sequencing was liver tumor tissue from sampling region 4. Subset here: tumor region T4, right-lateral pole. The source of these receptors is a woman in her fifties or sixties with primary liver carcinoma and hepatitis B virus infection.

A note on this clonotype: Possible read error: a much larger clone is one base away. V and J are TRBV6-6 and TRBJ2-1; D perhaps matches TRBD1 (9 bases). The CDR3 has 22 amino acids. The germline V and J ends were trimmed by 7 bases and 6 bases, with 40 bases remaining between them. Germline CDR1 is MNHNY and CDR2 is SVGAGI (reference sequence). In DNA form, the CDR3 reads TGTGCCAGCATCAACCTGGACAGGGGAAGTAGCGGGAAACGATGGGGTATCAATGAGCAGTTCTTC. This sequence encodes CASINLDRGSSGKRWGINEQFF.

Comments on this clonotype: The junction departs from the called germline gene at one end, perhaps through a read error. This chain uses TRBV5-5 with TRBJ2-4; 11 bases agree with TRBD2. The germline V gene has CDR1 SGHKS and CDR2 YYEKEE (reference sequence). The CDR3 runs 17 residues. CDR3 residues: CTSSLAGTSGLEDIRYF. Here the CDR3 DNA reads TGTACTAGCAGCTTAGCCGGGACTAGCGGCCTTGAGGACATTCGGTACTTC. Complete variable domain (other parts from reference TRBV5-5 and TRBJ2-4): DAGVTQSPTHLIKTRGQQVTLRCSPISGHKSVSWYQQVLGQGPQFIFQYYEKEERGRGNFPDRFSARQFPNYSSELNVNALLLGDSALYLCTSSLAGTSGLEDIRYFGAGTRLSVL.

This clonotype was detected ten times or more. This sequence joins TRBV6-5 and TRBJ2-7; no clear D gene. The CDR3 consists of 12 residues. Germline CDR1 is MNHEY and CDR2 is SVGAGI. Trimming removed 5 bases at V and 3 bases at J, with 8 bases between. CDR3 region: CASSGRSYEQYF. For the CDR3, the DNA is TGTGCCAGCAGTGGACGAAGCTACGAGCAGTACTTC.

To note about this clonotype: The germline gene is not matched at one end of the junction; a read error may be the cause. CDR3 in amino acids: CIVEFVGQGSAADTQYF. The CDR3 DNA reads TGCATCGTTGAGTTCGTTGGACAGGGGAGTGCCGCAGATACGCAGTATTTT. The V gene is TRBV29-1, the J gene TRBJ2-3; 9 nucleotides align to TRBD1. The CDR3 length is 17 residues. Germline V gene data show CDR1 as SQVTM and CDR2 as ANQGSEA.

As regards this clonotype: This is likely a read error, given that the CDR3 carries no conserved phenylalanine or tryptophan at its end. The gene calls are TRBV4-1 and TRBJ2-1; weak D call: TRBD2 (6 bases). The CDR3 runs 17 residues. Per the germline V gene, CDR1 is MGHRA and CDR2 is YSYEKL. CDR3: CASGQGTGGGSYNEQFV. CDR3 DNA: TGCGCCAGCGGCCAAGGGACTGGGGGAGGTTCCTACAATGAGCAGTTCGTC.

The chain couples TRBV29-1 to TRBJ1-1, with a possible D match to TRBD1 (5 bases). The CDR3 extends over 12 amino acids. Per germline, CDR1 SQVTM and CDR2 ANQGSEA. The CDR3 here is CNVDMGRGEAFF. The CDR3 DNA is TGCAACGTCGATATGGGGAGGGGTGAAGCTTTCTTT.

This clonotype has just one count. The genes are TRBV11-3 and TRBJ2-7; 8 nucleotides match TRBD2. The V gene's germline CDR1 is SGHNT and CDR2 YENEEA. V was pared by 8 bases and J by 2 bases, with 26 bases of the junction left unmatched. This CDR3 has 20 amino acids. CDR3 loop: CASRIEASGRHLRTTYEQYF. CDR3 coding DNA: TGTGCCAGCCGCATAGAAGCCAGCGGGAGACATCTTCGGACAACCTACGAGCAGTACTTC.

This chain joins TRBV6-5 and TRBJ1-2, with a possible D match to TRBD1 (6 bases). CDR1 and CDR2 from the germline V gene are MNHEY and SVGAGI. The V and J ends lost 8 bases and 7 bases respectively, with 17 bases between them. The CDR3 totals 13 residues. The CDR3 reads CASCPARGSGYTF. DNA of the CDR3: TGTGCCAGCTGTCCGGCCAGGGGTAGTGGCTACACCTTC.

A word on this clonotype: The CDR3 ends on some other residue instead of the conserved phenylalanine or tryptophan, so this is likely a read error. It is unclear where the CDR3 begins or ends on the DNA, so no DNA is shown, and the CDR3 is as TCRdb lists it. The chain recombines TRBV12-3 or TRBV12-4 with TRBJ1-1; the D call in the table, TRBD1, was not verified against the DNA. The CDR3 is 11 amino acids long, termini counted. The CDR3 loop reads CASSFGQGRFL.

The V and J genes are TRBV11-3 and TRBJ2-5; maybe TRBD1 (6 bases). Trimming cost V 9 bases and J 6 bases, with 17 bases left between them. CDR1 and CDR2 from the germline V gene are SGHNT and YENEEA. This CDR3 region has 13 residues. The CDR3 reads CARGILGGKTQYF. The DNA for the CDR3 is TGTGCCAGGGGAATCCTAGGGGGTAAGACCCAGTACTTC.

As to this clonotype: Its ends do not fully match the called genes, so a read error is possible. The V and J genes are TRBV11-2 and TRBJ2-3; D is ambiguous. Germline lookup yields CDR1 SGHAT and CDR2 FQNNGV. The CDR3 runs 15 residues. In nucleotides, the CDR3 is TGTGCCAGCAGGCCGGCAGGATCGTCGACGGATACGCAGTACTTT. Its protein product is CASRPAGSSTDTQYF.

The CDR3 DNA reads TGTGCCAGCAGGTCCGCACAGGGCCACAGTAAGACCAATGAGCAGTTCTTC. It encodes CASRSAQGHSKTNEQFF. The chain carries TRBV6-6 and TRBJ2-1; a weak D match, TRBD1 (6 bases). Germline V lookup: CDR1 MNHNY, CDR2 SVGAGI (reference sequence). CDR3 length equals 17 residues. The V end lost 6 bases, the J end lost 6 bases, and 24 bases lay between the germline ends.

As to this clonotype: One end of the junction fails to match germline, which may point to a read error. This rearrangement joins TRBV6-5 to TRBJ2-3; a weak D match, TRBD2 (7 bases). The CDR3 is 15 residues long. CDR1 and CDR2 from the germline V gene are MNHEY and SVGAGI. CDR3 in amino acids: CASGYGGQGSGTQYF. CDR3 in DNA: TGTGCCAGCGGTTACGGGGGGCAGGGATCGGGTACGCAGTATTTT.

This clonotype was picked up many times. This chain joins TRBV6-5 and TRBJ1-6, with D possibly TRBD1 on 6 matching bases. This CDR3 spans 15 amino acids. V was cut by 0 bases and J by 10 bases, with 13 bases left in between. Germline V CDR1 and CDR2: MNHEY, SVGAGI. This CDR3 reads CASSYSGRGGSPLHF. CDR3 nucleotides: TGTGCCAGCAGTTACTCAGGCAGGGGTGGATCACCCCTCCACTTT.

As for this clonotype: It may be a read error: a sequence one base away is much more abundant. This sequence joins TRBV7-9 and TRBJ1-2; TRBD1 agrees at 9 bases. CDR1 is SEHNR and CDR2 is FQNEAQ in the germline V gene (reference sequence). CDR3 length equals 16 residues. As DNA, the CDR3 is TGTGCCAGCAGCTTAGCGCCTTGGACAGGGGATTATGGCTACGCCTTC. This translates into CASSLAPWTGDYGYAF.